A selection of T cell receptor beta chains follows, all from one sample in a study of post-analysis software for immune sequencing data. TCRdb used MiXCR to reprocess the PCR reads, holding one entry per CDR3 protein. The sample has hundreds of thousands of distinct CDR3 sequences, roughly 45% seen once. The sequenced material came from blood. Receptors were obtained from a girl between 5 and 17 years old with multiple sclerosis. Each CDR3 is given without its conserved first and last residue. Fields, in order: CDR3 protein, V gene, J gene.

SVAFLAGGPREQY	TRBV29-1	TRBJ2-7
ASSHGGETQY	TRBV5-5	.
SARDNTYEQY	TRBV20-1	TRBJ2-7
ASRGLETYSEQY	TRBV28	TRBJ2-5
ASSFLARGDYEQY	TRBV10-2	.
ASRAGTADTQY	TRBV12-3/TRBV12-4	TRBJ2-3
ASSLDDYEQY	TRBV5-1	TRBJ2-7
ASSYLVRGVDEQY	TRBV6-2/TRBV6-3	.
ASSLRTENTGELF	TRBV28	TRBJ2-2
ASSREVRNTEAF	TRBV3-1	TRBJ1-1
SASRARYSYNEQF	TRBV20-1	TRBJ2-1
ASRRGDNEKLF	TRBV27	TRBJ1-4
ASSYLLPEGNGYT	TRBV13	TRBJ1-2
ASSGGGVPYNEQF	TRBV2	TRBJ2-1
ASSLELGRDSKF	TRBV5-1	TRBJ2-1
SAVKGQLDYEQY	TRBV20-1	TRBJ2-7
ASSQDPPPIAGVWNEQF	TRBV4-2	TRBJ2-1
SAPRVDTQY	TRBV20-1	TRBJ2-3
ASSPWQDPYEQY	TRBV4-1	TRBJ2-7
ASSQSLWEQY	TRBV6-2/TRBV6-3	TRBJ2-7
SGGETYNEQF	TRBV29-1	TRBJ2-1
ASRQISGRPETQY	TRBV19	TRBJ2-5
AIRPEAGTSGYNEQF	TRBV10-3	TRBJ2-1
AISGPGYEQY	TRBV10-3	TRBJ2-7
ASSTGTDTSYEQY	TRBV5-1	TRBJ2-7
ASSSTSGGSYEQY	TRBV7-9	TRBJ2-7
ASSQGLAGGSYNEQF	TRBV4-1	TRBJ2-1
SASTRDGYSNQPQH	TRBV20-1	TRBJ1-5
ASSPLGQGNQPQH	TRBV6-5	TRBJ1-5
ASSETGTGEYEQY	TRBV18	TRBJ2-7
ASSLEIGRARDEQY	TRBV7-8	TRBJ2-5
ASFAGGVETQY	TRBV28	TRBJ2-5